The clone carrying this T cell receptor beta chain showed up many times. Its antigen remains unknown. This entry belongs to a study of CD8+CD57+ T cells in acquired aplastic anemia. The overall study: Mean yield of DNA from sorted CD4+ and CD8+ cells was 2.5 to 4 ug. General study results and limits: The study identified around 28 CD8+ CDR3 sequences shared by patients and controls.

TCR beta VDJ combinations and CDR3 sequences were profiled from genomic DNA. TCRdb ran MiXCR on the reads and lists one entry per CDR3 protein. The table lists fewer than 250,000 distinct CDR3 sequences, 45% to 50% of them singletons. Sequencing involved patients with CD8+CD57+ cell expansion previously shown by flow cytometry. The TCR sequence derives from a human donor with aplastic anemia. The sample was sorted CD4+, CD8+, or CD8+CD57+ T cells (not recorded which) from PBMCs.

The CDR3 bases are TGTGCCAGCAGTTGGACAGGCCACGAGGGTAATGAGCAGTTCTTC. This sequence encodes CASSWTGHEGNEQFF. The V and J genes are TRBV6-5 and TRBJ2-1; TRBD1 matches at 7 bases. V trimming: 4 bases; J trimming: 7 bases; junction bases outside the gene matches: 10. The CDR3 extends over 15 amino acids. Germline loops: CDR1 MNHEY, CDR2 SVGAGI.